This record covers a single T cell receptor beta chain. As yet, its antigen is unknown. This sample is part of a study of cytomegalovirus exposure and HLA in healthy donors. The study's findings and limits: Whilst most TCR sequences proved rare, a subset of public TCRs occurred across many donors. Three CMV-associated chains proved CMV antigen-specific in vitro.

Among the roughly 120 subjects of the validation cohort, separate from the roughly 600-subject first cohort, were the donors. Germline CDR1 SGHTS, CDR2 YDEGEE. CDR3 length equals 12 residues. Repertoires were generated with immunoSEQ multiplex PCR, while TCRdb's copy carries only in-frame clones and drops some. The sample includes 150,000 to 170,000 clones, 75% to 90% of them seen just once. The rearrangement uses TRBV5-8 and TRBJ2-1; the match to TRBD2 covers 11 bases. This sequence was found in a man between 18 and 35 years old in good health and CMV-seropositive. Sequencing used PBMCs. DNA of the CDR3: TGTGCGGGACTAGCGGACTACAATGAGCAGTTCTTC. As protein: CAGLADYNEQFF. The whole variable domain, remainder taken from reference TRBV5-8 and TRBJ2-1, is EAGVTQSPTHLIKTRGQQATLRCSPISGHTSVYWYQQALGLGLQFLLWYDEGEERNRGNFPPRFSGRQFPNYSSELNVNALELEDSALYLCAGLADYNEQFFGPGTRLTVL.